These 31 T cell receptor beta chains share one sample of origin, sequenced in a study of cytomegalovirus exposure and HLA in healthy donors. PCR amplification relied on 60 Vbeta primers (plus 13 Jbeta primers). Repertoires were generated with immunoSEQ multiplex PCR, while TCRdb's copy carries only in-frame clones and drops some. The sample holds 150,000 to 200,000 clones; over 60% are singletons and the top ten take about 1%. The sample comprised PBMCs. These receptors originate from a woman between 40 and 55 years old in good health and CMV-seronegative.

The rearrangement joins TRBV7-2 to TRBJ2-1; 8 bases line up with TRBD1. V lost 4 bases and J lost 7; bases outside the gene matches: 0. Germline-derived CDR1 and CDR2 are SGHTA and FQGNSA. The CDR3 length is 12 residues. The chain's CDR3 is CASSWTGNEQFF. The DNA of the CDR3 is TGTGCCAGCAGCTGGACAGGGAATGAGCAGTTCTTC. Full variable domain (remainder filled in from reference TRBV7-2 and TRBJ2-1): GAGVSQSPSNKVTEKGKDVELRCDPISGHTALYWYRQSLGQGLEFLIYFQGNSAPDKSGLPSDRFSAERTGGSVSTLTIQRTQQEDSAVYLCASSWTGNEQFFGPGTRLTVL.

The chain employs TRBV5-1 and TRBJ1-2; no reliable D call. Germline V gives CDR1 SGHRS, CDR2 YFSETQ. V lost 0 bases and J 2 bases, leaving 14 bases between the germline ends. The CDR3 contains 16 residues. In DNA form, the CDR3 reads TGCGCCAGCAGCTTGGCCGGAGAGAGGGCCAACTATGGCTACACCTTC. It encodes CASSLAGERANYGYTF.

The V and J genes are TRBV15 and TRBJ1-2; 7 nucleotides agree with TRBD1. The germline V gene has CDR1 LNHNV and CDR2 YYDKDF (reference sequence). The junction had 5 bases not matched to a gene; V was cut back by 0 bases and J by 4 bases. The CDR3 has 15 amino acids. CDR3 protein: CATSRDQGGFYGYTF. CDR3 DNA sequence: TGTGCCACCAGCAGAGATCAGGGGGGATTCTATGGCTACACCTTC.

The chain employs TRBV18 and TRBJ2-3, with 11 nucleotides matching TRBD2. CDR1 and CDR2 (germline): KGHSH, LQKENI. With 4 bases clipped from V and 6 bases from J, the junction kept 3 bases outside the gene matches. The CDR3 is 14 amino acids. This CDR3 is CASSLLAGEDTQYF. The CDR3 nucleotides are TGTGCCAGCTCACTACTAGCGGGAGAGGATACGCAGTATTTT. The full variable domain, in which reference TRBV18 and TRBJ2-3 provide the parts outside the CDR3, is NAGVMQNPRHLVRRRGQEARLRCSPMKGHSHVYWYRQLPEEGLKFMVYLQKENIIDESGMPKERFSAEFPKEGPSILRIQQVVRGDSAAYFCASSLLAGEDTQYFGPGTRLTVL.

The chain links TRBV5-1 to TRBJ2-7; D unclear. CDR3 size: 11 residues. V was pared by 1 base and J by 4 bases, with 3 bases between. Germline CDR1 SGHRS, CDR2 YFSETQ. Here the CDR3 reads CASSLQYEQYF. Written as DNA, the CDR3 is TGCGCCAGCAGCTTGCAATACGAGCAGTACTTC.

This chain uses TRBV23-1 with TRBJ1-5, with no clear D. TRBV23-1 is designated an ORF whose function remains uncertain. Trimming took off 4 bases at V and 6 bases at J, with 19 bases between the two ends. This CDR3 is 16 amino acids long. The chain's CDR3 is CASSRKMAQSGQPQHF. The CDR3 DNA sequence: TGCGCCAGCAGTCGAAAAATGGCCCAGAGCGGTCAGCCCCAGCATTTT.

The chain employs TRBV5-1 and TRBJ2-3; D is uncertain. V lost 0 bases and J 2 bases, leaving 7 bases between the germline ends. The germline V gene has CDR1 SGHRS and CDR2 YFSETQ. The CDR3 runs 14 residues. The CDR3 protein is CASSLGDLTDTQYF. The CDR3 DNA sequence: TGCGCCAGCAGCTTGGGAGATCTCACAGATACGCAGTATTTT.

This chain connects TRBV5-1 to TRBJ2-5, with 13 bases identical to TRBD2. The trim removed 4 bases at V and 1 base at J, leaving 4 bases unmatched. The CDR3 has 16 amino acids. Germline V gene data show CDR1 as SGHRS and CDR2 as YFSETQ. The CDR3 nucleotides are TGCGCCAGCAGCGTGGGGACTAGCGGGGCCCAAGAGACCCAGTACTTC. Translation: CASSVGTSGAQETQYF.

The chain is built from TRBV5-6 and TRBJ2-7; 10 positions match TRBD1. Per germline, CDR1 SGHDT and CDR2 YYEEEE. Germline trimming cut 4 bases from V and 2 bases from J; bases unmatched to any gene: 3. The CDR3 is 14 residues long. The CDR3 region is CASSPGTGAYEQYF. CDR3 DNA sequence: TGTGCCAGCAGCCCCGGGACAGGGGCCTACGAGCAGTACTTC.

A word on this clone: One end of the junction varies from germline; a read error may be responsible. The J gene is TRBJ1-2, the V gene TRBV7-9; no clear D gene. Germline lookup yields CDR1 SEHNR and CDR2 FQNEAQ (reference sequence). This CDR3 contains 14 residues. CDR3 sequence reads: CSSSSAQVDYGYTF. The CDR3 DNA sequence: TGTTCCAGCAGCTCCGCGCAGGTAGATTATGGCTACACCTTC.

The gene calls are TRBV15 and TRBJ1-6; possibly TRBD1 for D (5 bases). The CDR3 consists of 14 residues. Per germline, CDR1 LNHNV and CDR2 YYDKDF (reference sequence). The V end lost 11 bases, the J end lost 7 bases, and 18 bases lay between the germline ends. Written as DNA, the CDR3 is TGTGCCTCGGGGGAGGGATATGGGAATTCACCCCTCCACTTT. Translation gives CASGEGYGNSPLHF. Full variable domain (rest looked up from reference TRBV15 and TRBJ1-6): DAMVIQNPRYQVTQFGKPVTLSCSQTLNHNVMYWYQQKSSQAPKLLFHYYDKDFNNEADTPDNFQSRRPNTSFCFLDIRSPGLGDTAMYLCASGEGYGNSPLHFGNGTRLTVT.

This clone was detected only once. J is TRBJ1-2 and V is TRBV2; 8 nucleotides align to TRBD1. CDR3 length: 14 residues. Looked up from germline, CDR1 is SNHLY and CDR2 is FYNNEI. Trimming removed 2 bases from V and 6 bases from J; junction bases left unmatched: 5. CDR3 nucleotide sequence: TGTGCCAGCAGTGAAAACGACAGGGGTCATGGCTACACCTTC. Translating gives CASSENDRGHGYTF.

This chain joins TRBV2 and TRBJ2-1; the D gene is possibly TRBD2 (5 bases). V was trimmed by 2 bases and J by 8 bases, leaving 13 bases between them. Germline CDR1 SNHLY, CDR2 FYNNEI. The CDR3 consists of 14 residues. Here the CDR3 reads CASSELRLAYEQFF. Written as DNA, the CDR3 is TGTGCCAGCAGTGAACTCAGGTTAGCGTATGAGCAGTTCTTC.

V is TRBV29-1 and J is TRBJ2-1; D is unclear. CDR3 length: 13 amino acids. Per the germline V gene, CDR1 is SQVTM and CDR2 is ANQGSEA. The germline V and J ends were trimmed by 7 bases and 0 bases, with 10 bases remaining between them. The CDR3: CSAHITSYNEQFF. The CDR3 DNA reads TGCAGCGCCCACATAACCTCCTACAATGAGCAGTTCTTC.

Written as DNA, the CDR3 is TGCGCCAGCAGCATCGGACAGGGGCGCAACTATGGCTACACCTTC. Translated: CASSIGQGRNYGYTF. V gene TRBV5-1 combines with J gene TRBJ1-2; 9 bases fit TRBD1. V dropped 4 bases and J dropped 2; count of bases not matched to a gene: 6. Germline V gives CDR1 SGHRS, CDR2 YFSETQ. The CDR3 consists of 15 residues.

The chain employs TRBV30 and TRBJ1-2; 8 nucleotides match TRBD1. This CDR3 region has 17 residues. The ends lost 1 base at V and 7 bases at J; junction bases unmatched: 17. The germline V gene has CDR1 GTSNPN and CDR2 SVGIG (reference sequence). CDR3 residues: CAWSGTKRTGLLGGYTF. In DNA, the CDR3 is TGTGCCTGGAGTGGTACCAAGAGGACAGGGCTTCTGGGTGGCTACACCTTC.

The gene calls are TRBV25-1 and TRBJ2-5; D gene unclear. The CDR3 runs to 16 residues. Trimming removed 3 bases from V and 3 bases from J, with 17 bases in between. CDR1 is MGHDK, CDR2 SYGVNS, per germline. CDR3 bases: TGTGCCAGCAGTGAGTTGACTGGGTACCCAAAAGAGACCCAGTACTTC. Protein sequence: CASSELTGYPKETQYF. Filled out from reference TRBV25-1 and TRBJ2-5, the complete variable domain reads EADIYQTPRYLVIGTGKKITLECSQTMGHDKMYWYQQDPGMELHLIHYSYGVNSTEKGDLSSESTVSRIRTEHFPLTLESARPSHTSQYLCASSELTGYPKETQYFGPGTRLLVL.

The chain uses TRBV7-6 and TRBJ1-2; D not certain. Between the trimmed V and J ends, which lost 1 base and 4 bases, there was a span of 7 bases. Looked up from germline, CDR1 is SGHVS and CDR2 is FNYEAQ. The CDR3 covers 13 residues. In nucleotides, the CDR3 is TGTGCCAGCAGCTTAGGGGCCAGCTATGGCTACACCTTC. Translation: CASSLGASYGYTF.

This clone was counted between two and nine times. V gene TRBV30 combines with J gene TRBJ1-3; no definite D call. The CDR3 is 13 residues long. Germline lookup yields CDR1 GTSNPN and CDR2 SVGIG (reference sequence). The V gene lost 2 bases and the J gene lost 0 bases, with 5 bases spanning the gap. Here the CDR3 reads CAWSSGSGNTIYF. The CDR3 coding sequence is TGTGCCTGGAGTTCGGGCTCTGGAAACACCATATATTTT.

The chain employs TRBV29-1 and TRBJ1-1; 8 bases match TRBD1. This CDR3 is built from 15 residues. V lost 4 bases, J lost 1 base, and 8 bases stayed unmatched. Germline lookup yields CDR1 SQVTM and CDR2 ANQGSEA. Here the CDR3 reads CSVVSRGPQNTEAFF. The CDR3 DNA is TGCAGCGTTGTGTCCAGGGGGCCCCAGAACACTGAAGCTTTCTTT.

The chain carries TRBV4-3 and TRBJ1-1, with D unresolved. The ends were cut back, 0 bases at V and 1 base at J, with 15 bases in the middle. The CDR3 spans 17 residues. Germline-derived CDR1 and CDR2 are LGHNA and YSLEER. This chain's CDR3 is CASSQDPHRRGNTEAFF. The CDR3 nucleotides are TGCGCCAGCAGCCAAGATCCCCACCGACGGGGGAACACTGAAGCTTTCTTT.

The J gene is TRBJ2-6, the V gene TRBV7-3; D is perhaps TRBD1 (6 bases). The CDR3 sequence is 17 residues long. V lost 2 bases and J lost 2, with 13 bases in between. Germline CDR1 reads SGHTA; CDR2 reads FQGTGA. The CDR3 bases are TGTGCCAGCAGCTTACTCGGCAGGGGCGCTGGGGCCAACGTCCTGACTTTC. It encodes CASSLLGRGAGANVLTF.

V and J are TRBV7-2 and TRBJ2-5, with D unclear. V was cut by 1 base and J by 4 bases, with 13 bases left in between. Germline loops: CDR1 SGHTA, CDR2 FQGNSA. The CDR3 is made up of 15 amino acids. The CDR3 is CASSLGASEVETQYF. The CDR3 bases are TGTGCCAGCAGCTTAGGGGCCTCCGAAGTAGAGACCCAGTACTTC.

CDR3 bases: TGTGCCTGGAGTGTAGGGGGAGCGGGGAACTACGAGCAGTACTTC. Translating gives CAWSVGGAGNYEQYF. The chain links TRBV30 to TRBJ2-7; TRBD2 is a possible D gene (7 bases). The V gene lost 0 bases and the J gene lost 3 bases, with 15 bases spanning the gap. This CDR3 is built from 15 residues. Germline V lookup: CDR1 GTSNPN, CDR2 SVGIG (reference sequence).

J is TRBJ1-2 and V is TRBV5-1; unclear D gene. CDR1 and CDR2 from the germline V gene are SGHRS and YFSETQ. The CDR3 length is 14 residues. The V end lost 6 bases, the J end lost 3 bases, and 15 bases lay between the germline ends. CDR3: CASNPSPGDYGYTF. As DNA, the CDR3 is TGCGCCAGCAACCCCTCCCCCGGGGACTATGGCTACACCTTC.

CDR3 in amino acids: CASSKTGSVETQYF. The CDR3 nucleotides are TGTGCCAGCAGCAAGACAGGGAGTGTTGAGACCCAGTACTTC. The J gene is TRBJ2-5, the V gene TRBV5-4, with TRBD1 matching over 7 bases. From germline, CDR1 is SGHNT and CDR2 YYREEE (reference sequence). Trimming at V came to 4 bases and at J to 5 bases, leaving 8 bases not matched to a gene. This CDR3 spans 14 amino acids.

This chain joins TRBV2 and TRBJ2-7; perhaps TRBD2 as D (5 bases). The CDR3 runs 12 residues. Looked up from germline, CDR1 is SNHLY and CDR2 is FYNNEI. The ends were cut back, 5 bases at V and 7 bases at J, with 12 bases in the middle. The CDR3, as DNA: TGTGCCAGCAGTTACCGGGGATCAGAGCAGTACGTC. It specifies CASSYRGSEQYV.

The CDR3 loop is CASSGGNSNQPQHF. CDR3 bases: TGTGCCTCTTCTGGGGGGAATAGCAATCAGCCCCAGCATTTT. This chain connects TRBV19 to TRBJ1-5, with TRBD1 as a possible D gene (5 bases). V lost 11 bases, J lost 0 bases, and 14 bases lay in between. Germline V CDR1 and CDR2: LNHDA, SQIVND (reference sequence). The CDR3 contains 14 residues.

The rearrangement links TRBV28 to TRBJ2-2; 10 nucleotides agree with TRBD1. V shed 4 bases and J 5 bases; nucleotides not matched to a gene: 4. This CDR3 contains 15 residues. Germline CDR1 MDHEN, CDR2 SYDVKM. The CDR3 region has the DNA TGTGCCAGCAGTTCACCGGGACAGGGGACCGGGGAGCTGTTTTTT. Translating gives CASSSPGQGTGELFF. Combining the CDR3 with reference TRBV28 and TRBJ2-2 gives the whole variable domain DVKVTQSSRYLVKRTGEKVFLECVQDMDHENMFWYRQDPGLGLRLIYFSYDVKMKEKGDIPEGYSVSREKKERFSLILESASTNQTSMYLCASSSPGQGTGELFFGEGSRLTVL.

This clone was counted a single time. V is TRBV6-1 and J is TRBJ2-5; weak D call: TRBD2 (6 bases). The germline CDR1 and CDR2 sequences are MNHNS and SASEGT. This CDR3 spans 15 amino acids. V lost 3 bases, J lost 2 bases, and 13 bases lay in between. The DNA for the CDR3 is TGTGCCAGCAGTGATAGGGACTGGATACAAGAGACCCAGTACTTC. It encodes CASSDRDWIQETQYF.

This chain links TRBV4-3 with TRBJ1-3, with D perhaps TRBD1 (6 bases). Germline-derived CDR1 and CDR2 are LGHNA and YSLEER. CDR3 length equals 15 residues. V lost 4 bases and J 3 bases, leaving 13 bases between the germline ends. In DNA form, the CDR3 reads TGCGCCAGCAGCCTAGGTACAGGGCTTGGAAACACCATATATTTT. Residues: CASSLGTGLGNTIYF.